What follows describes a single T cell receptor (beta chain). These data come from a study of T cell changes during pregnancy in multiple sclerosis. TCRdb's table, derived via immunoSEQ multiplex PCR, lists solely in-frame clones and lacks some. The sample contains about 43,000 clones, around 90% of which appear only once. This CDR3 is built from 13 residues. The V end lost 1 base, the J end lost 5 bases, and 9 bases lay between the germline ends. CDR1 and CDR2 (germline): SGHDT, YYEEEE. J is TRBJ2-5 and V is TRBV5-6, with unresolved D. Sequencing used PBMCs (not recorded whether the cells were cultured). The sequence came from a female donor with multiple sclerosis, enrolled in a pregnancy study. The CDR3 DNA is TGTGCCAGCAGCTTGAAGGGAATCGAGACCCAGTACTTC. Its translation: CASSLKGIETQYF.